Below are 22 T cell receptor beta chains sequenced from a single sample in a study of cytomegalovirus exposure and HLA in healthy donors. With 60 Vbeta and 13 Jbeta primers, the PCR was carried out. Clones were sequenced by immunoSEQ multiplex PCR, and TCRdb holds only the in-frame ones, with some missing. The data contain roughly 200,000 clones, 80% of them seen just once; the ten biggest clones take up 0.5% to 0.8%. Specimen: PBMCs. Source of these receptors: a boy under 18 in good health and CMV-seronegative.

V usage is TRBV15 and J usage is TRBJ2-7; 7 bases are a match to TRBD1. CDR1 is LNHNV and CDR2 is YYDKDF in the germline V gene (reference sequence). The CDR3 spans 15 residues. V gave up 1 base and J gave up 0 bases; unmatched junction bases: 3. The CDR3 protein is CATSRAGQSSYEQYF. The CDR3 DNA sequence: TGTGCCACCAGCAGAGCGGGACAGAGCTCCTACGAGCAGTACTTC.

The J gene is TRBJ2-7, the V gene TRBV27; 12 positions match TRBD1. The CDR3 runs 15 residues. J lost 4 bases, V lost 4 bases, and 5 bases had no gene match. The germline V gene encodes CDR1 MNHEY and CDR2 SMNVEV (reference sequence). The CDR3 spells CASSSRDRGLYEQYF. CDR3 in DNA: TGTGCCAGCAGTTCCCGGGACAGGGGGCTGTACGAGCAGTACTTC.

Written as DNA, the CDR3 is TGTGCCAGCAGTGCCCCAGGGGCGAACACTGAAGCTTTCTTT. Amino acid sequence: CASSAPGANTEAFF. The V gene is TRBV6-5, the J gene TRBJ1-1; D may be TRBD1 (6 bases). V shed 5 bases and J shed 1 base, with 11 bases lying between them. The CDR3 sequence is 14 residues long. The germline CDR1 and CDR2 sequences are MNHEY and SVGAGI.

CDR3 DNA: TGTGCCAGCAGCTTAGACACTAGCGGCAATGAGCAGTTCTTC. This translates into CASSLDTSGNEQFF. The J gene is TRBJ2-1, the V gene TRBV13, with 8 bases that match TRBD2. Looked up from germline, CDR1 is PRHDT and CDR2 is FYEKMQ (reference sequence). The CDR3 runs to 14 residues. Losses at the gene ends were 1 base for V and 6 bases for J; bases not matched to a gene: 2.

About this clone: Germline and junction disagree at one end, which may indicate a read error. The chain joins TRBV7-9 to TRBJ2-1; 9 bases map to TRBD2. This CDR3 has 15 amino acids. Germline V gene lookup returns CDR1 SEHNR and CDR2 FQNEAQ (reference sequence). The CDR3 DNA sequence: TGTGCCAGCAGGTCGCCGGGACTAGCCTACAGTGAGCAGTTCTTC. It translates to CASRSPGLAYSEQFF.

The chain employs TRBV5-4 and TRBJ1-2, with 9 bases identical to TRBD1. In germline, CDR1 is SGHNT, CDR2 YYREEE (reference sequence). This CDR3 spans 15 amino acids. The V and J ends lost 4 bases and 2 bases, in that order; junction bases with no gene match: 6. CDR3 residues: CASSTTGTGNYGYTF. The DNA of the CDR3 is TGTGCCAGCAGCACGACCGGGACAGGGAACTATGGCTACACCTTC.

The chain recombines TRBV30 with TRBJ1-1; 9 nucleotides agree with TRBD1. V lost 1 base and J lost 5; bases outside the gene matches: 11. The CDR3 spans 16 residues. Germline V CDR1 and CDR2: GTSNPN, SVGIG (reference sequence). The DNA for the CDR3 is TGTGCCTGGAGTGGTTGGACCGCACAGGGGGCGACTGAAGCTTTCTTT. It encodes CAWSGWTAQGATEAFF.

This clone came up a few times. The rearrangement links TRBV18 to TRBJ1-1, with D perhaps matching TRBD1 (5 bases). CDR3 length: 13 residues. Germline V gene lookup returns CDR1 KGHSH and CDR2 LQKENI. Trimming took 4 bases from V and 8 from J, leaving 14 bases between them. The DNA for the CDR3 is TGTGCCAGCTCACTCGGACCCGGGGGAGAAGCTTTCTTT. It encodes CASSLGPGGEAFF.

The chain carries TRBV6-1 and TRBJ1-2; 7 bases agree with TRBD1. CDR1 MNHNS and CDR2 SASEGT come from the germline V gene. The CDR3 is 15 residues long. Losses at the gene ends were 1 base for V and 4 bases for J; bases not matched to a gene: 6. The CDR3 nucleotides are TGTGCCAGCAGTGAAGGGACAGGCGGAATCTATGGCTACACCTTC. Its protein is CASSEGTGGIYGYTF.

The gene calls are TRBV4-2 and TRBJ2-3; D ambiguous. The CDR3 covers 14 residues. With 0 bases removed from V and 4 bases from J, the gap between germline ends came to 8 bases. The germline V gene encodes CDR1 LGHNA and CDR2 YNFKEQ. The DNA for the CDR3 is TGTGCCAGCAGCCAAGATTCTAAGCCAGATACGCAGTATTTT. Protein sequence: CASSQDSKPDTQYF.

The gene calls are TRBV4-1 and TRBJ1-2; D may be TRBD1 (5 bases). The CDR3 has 12 residues. Germline V lookup: CDR1 MGHRA, CDR2 YSYEKL. Trimming took 3 bases from V and 7 from J, leaving 9 bases between them. CDR3 in amino acids: CASSQGRGGYTF. As DNA, the CDR3 is TGCGCCAGCAGCCAGGGGAGGGGTGGCTACACCTTC.

The V and J genes are TRBV7-9 and TRBJ1-6; maybe TRBD1 (6 bases). Germline V CDR1 and CDR2: SEHNR, FQNEAQ (reference sequence). V was pared by 2 bases and J by 9 bases, with 14 bases between. The CDR3 consists of 15 residues. This CDR3 reads CASSLSRQDGSPLHF. The CDR3 coding sequence is TGTGCCAGCAGCTTATCTAGACAGGACGGTTCACCCCTCCACTTT. The variable domain in full, completed from reference TRBV7-9 and TRBJ1-6, reads DTGVSQNPRHKITKRGQNVTFRCDPISEHNRLYWYRQTLGQGPEFLTYFQNEAQLEKSRLLSDRFSAERPKGSFSTLEIQRTEQGDSAMYLCASSLSRQDGSPLHFGNGTRLTVT.

This clone was seen once. J is TRBJ1-3 and V is TRBV12-5, with D hard to call. Trimming cost V 6 bases and J 0 bases, with 12 bases left between them. The CDR3 spans 15 residues. In germline, CDR1 is LGHNT, CDR2 FRNRAP. DNA for the CDR3: TGTGCTAGTGGCCCCGGACGGGACTCTGGAAACACCATATATTTT. Residues: CASGPGRDSGNTIYF. Using reference TRBV12-5 and TRBJ1-3 for the parts outside the CDR3, the full variable domain is DARVTQTPRHKVTEMGQEVTMRCQPILGHNTVFWYRQTMMQGLELLAYFRNRAPLDDSGMPKDRFSAEMPDATLATLKIQPSEPRDSAVYFCASGPGRDSGNTIYFGEGSWLTVV.

The rearrangement joins TRBV7-2 to TRBJ2-2; D not certain. The V gene lost 5 bases and the J gene lost 2 bases, with 6 bases spanning the gap. The CDR3 contains 13 residues. Looked up from germline, CDR1 is SGHTA and CDR2 is FQGNSA. The CDR3 region has the DNA TGTGCCAGCAGCCCGAGCAACACCGGGGAGCTGTTTTTT. As protein: CASSPSNTGELFF.

V is TRBV7-2 and J is TRBJ2-7; 10 bases map to TRBD1. The CDR3 extends over 15 amino acids. V trimming: 1 base; J trimming: 3 bases; junction bases outside the gene matches: 3. Germline V gene lookup returns CDR1 SGHTA and CDR2 FQGNSA. In DNA, the CDR3 is TGTGCCAGCAGCTTAGTGGGGACAGGGGACTACGAGCAGTACTTC. This gives the protein CASSLVGTGDYEQYF.

The gene calls are TRBV6-5 and TRBJ2-5, with 10 bases matching TRBD2. Germline V gives CDR1 MNHEY, CDR2 SVGAGI. This CDR3 comprises 15 residues. The V segment lost 6 bases and the J segment 2 bases; nucleotides outside the gene matches: 6. The CDR3 DNA sequence: TGTGCCAGCAGCGTCGGACTAGCGGTTCAAGAGACCCAGTACTTC. Its translation is CASSVGLAVQETQYF.

The table lists this clone with a few counts. A junction end diverges from the germline sequence, so it may reflect a read error. This chain uses TRBV2 with TRBJ2-7; weak D call: TRBD1 (6 bases). This CDR3 is 11 amino acids long. The germline V gene has CDR1 SNHLY and CDR2 FYNNEI. The CDR3 loop is CASREYGTTDF. In DNA form, the CDR3 reads TGTGCCAGCAGAGAGTACGGGACAACGGACTTC.

V and J are TRBV4-2 and TRBJ2-5; 9 nucleotides line up with TRBD2. Germline assignment: CDR1 LGHNA and CDR2 YNFKEQ. The CDR3 runs 14 residues. V lost 4 bases to trimming and J lost 3 bases; unmatched junction nucleotides: 3. The CDR3 loop is CASSPRTSEETQYF. The CDR3 DNA reads as TGTGCCAGCAGCCCTCGGACTAGCGAAGAGACCCAGTACTTC.

The gene calls are TRBV19 and TRBJ2-1; 16 nucleotides match TRBD2. V was pared by 8 bases and J by 3 bases, with 4 bases of the junction left unmatched. The germline gives CDR1 LNHDA, CDR2 SQIVND (reference sequence). This CDR3 is built from 16 residues. CDR3 in DNA: TGTGCCAGTGGGGGGACTAGCGGGAGGGTCTACAATGAGCAGTTCTTC. Residues: CASGGTSGRVYNEQFF.

This clone was counted only a few times. The chain is built from TRBV2 and TRBJ1-5; D ambiguous. Germline CDR1 SNHLY, CDR2 FYNNEI. The ends were cut back, 6 bases at V and 3 bases at J, with 6 bases in the middle. The CDR3 covers 12 residues. CDR3 in amino acids: CASRPVNQPQHF. The CDR3 DNA reads TGTGCCAGCAGGCCGGTCAATCAGCCCCAGCATTTT.

J is TRBJ2-6 and V is TRBV13, with D maybe TRBD1 (6 bases). Germline V gives CDR1 PRHDT, CDR2 FYEKMQ (reference sequence). CDR3 size: 16 residues. The V end lost 5 bases, the J end lost 0 bases, and 11 bases lay between the germline ends. The CDR3 bases are TGTGCCAGCAGCCCTAGGGGGATCTCTGGGGCCAACGTCCTGACTTTC. Translation: CASSPRGISGANVLTF.

The genes are TRBV5-1 and TRBJ2-7; 9 nucleotides align to TRBD1. The junction had 12 bases not matched to a gene; V was cut back by 4 bases and J by 1 base. Per germline, CDR1 SGHRS and CDR2 YFSETQ. The CDR3 length is 17 residues. In DNA, the CDR3 is TGCGCCAGCAGCCAGGCGCGACAGGGGGAGGTGTCCTACGAGCAGTACTTC. This encodes CASSQARQGEVSYEQYF.